The 5 T cell receptor beta chains reported below all come from one sample, sequenced in a study of siplizumab effects on memory and regulatory T cells. Produced via immunoSEQ multiplex PCR; TCRdb's table is partial and in-frame only. The sample consists of 90,000 to 110,000 clones, roughly 94% of them appearing once. The sequenced sample was Tregs sorted from blood. These receptors all come from a human donor in good health.

The chain employs TRBV19 and TRBJ1-4; no definite D call. V gave up 5 bases and J gave up 7 bases, with 17 bases separating them. The CDR3 has 15 amino acids. CDR1 and CDR2 from the germline V gene are LNHDA and SQIVND (reference sequence). In DNA, the CDR3 is TGTGCCAGTAGTCCGGGTAGGGAGGGAGTTGAAAAACTGTTTTTT. Protein product: CASSPGREGVEKLFF.

The chain joins TRBV9 to TRBJ2-2, with D unresolved. V was pared by 0 bases and J by 7 bases, with 4 bases between. This CDR3 has 12 residues. Germline V lookup: CDR1 SGDLS, CDR2 YYNGEE. The DNA of the CDR3 is TGTGCCAGCAGCGTAGCAGTCGGGGAGCTGTTTTTT. It specifies CASSVAVGELFF.

The chain uses TRBV6-6 and TRBJ2-1, with D possibly being TRBD1 or TRBD2 (5 bases each). The CDR3 is made up of 13 amino acids. Germline assignment: CDR1 MNHNY and CDR2 SVGAGI (reference sequence). V dropped 5 bases and J dropped 9 bases, with 14 bases sitting between them. CDR3 residues: CASSPFTGGEQFF. The CDR3 DNA sequence: TGTGCCAGCAGTCCGTTTACAGGAGGTGAGCAGTTCTTC.

The chain has TRBV6-6 and TRBJ1-4; 7 bases map to TRBD1. The CDR3 length is 12 residues. J lost 13 bases, V lost 3 bases, and 5 bases had no gene match. Germline values: CDR1 MNHNY, CDR2 SVGAGI (reference sequence). The CDR3 DNA sequence: TGTGCCAGCAGTTATTCAGGGGGGGCACTGTTTTTT. It codes for CASSYSGGALFF.

The chain has TRBV19 and TRBJ2-3, with D tentatively TRBD1 (6 bases). The V gene's germline CDR1 is LNHDA and CDR2 SQIVND (reference sequence). The CDR3 runs to 14 residues. The ends were cut back, 7 bases at V and 1 base at J, with 12 bases in the middle. This CDR3 is CASNQGFGTDTQYF. CDR3 coding DNA: TGTGCCAGTAATCAGGGGTTTGGCACAGATACGCAGTATTTT.